The clone carrying this T cell receptor beta chain was seen a handful of times. Antigen unknown. With the Oncomine TCR Beta short-read assay, DNA from cultured CD4+ T cells was sequenced. TCRdb analysed the PCR reads with MiXCR anew, one entry per CDR3 protein. The sample consists of thousands of distinct CDR3 sequences, about 40% of them appearing once. This entry belongs to a study of vaccination and CD4 T cells after COVID-19. The treatment is: approximately 9-day PBMC culture with coronavirus spike peptide pools or control peptides (ViraFEST assay). Collection of the unexposed donor's CD4+ T cells took place before the COVID-19 pandemic (2011-2018). The sequenced sample consisted of CD4+ T cells from blood, cultured in vitro. The receptor comes from a human donor in good health.

The CDR3 loop reads CASSLWDGYTF. In DNA form, the CDR3 reads TGTGCCAGCAGTTTATGGGATGGCTACACCTTC. The chain is built from TRBV12-3 or TRBV12-4 and TRBJ1-2; D ambiguous. The CDR3 contains 11 residues. Trimming left V 2 bases short and J 6 bases short, with 4 bases between.